These 5 T cell receptor beta chains originate from one sample sequenced in a study of CD8+ T cells in alopecia areata. The sequencing template was cDNA reverse transcribed from extracted RNA. Produced via immunoSEQ multiplex PCR; TCRdb's table is partial and in-frame only. The sample comprises roughly 150,000 clones, 40% to 65% of which are singletons, and 15% to 20% rests with the top ten. The sample in question was CD8+ T cells sorted from blood, obtained at week 0. These receptors all come from a human donor with alopecia areata.

This clone came up a few times. Here the CDR3 DNA reads TGTGCCAGCAGCTTAAGGCGGAGGAACACTGAAGCTTTCTTT. Translated: CASSLRRRNTEAFF. The chain joins TRBV11-1 to TRBJ1-1; no definite D call. The germline V gene encodes CDR1 SGHAT and CDR2 FQDESV (reference sequence). Trimming stripped 2 bases from V and 1 base from J, with 8 bases between. The CDR3 is made up of 14 amino acids.

This clone showed up just a few times. The junction and the germline gene differ at one end; a read error may be behind it. In the same sample, other DNA sequences code for this CDR3. The genes are TRBV5-4 and TRBJ1-2; D is unclear. Per the germline V gene, CDR1 is SGHNT and CDR2 is YYREEE (reference sequence). The CDR3 sequence is 16 residues long. The CDR3 here is CASSQVSLATDYGYTF. The CDR3 region has the DNA TGCGCCAGCAGCCAAGTTTCGCTAGCCACAGACTATGGCTACACCTTC. Full variable domain (remainder filled in from reference TRBV5-4 and TRBJ1-2): ETGVTQSPTHLIKTRGQQVTLRCSSQSGHNTVSWYQQALGQGPQFIFQYYREEENGRGNFPPRFSGLQFPNYSSELNVNALELDDSALYLCASSQVSLATDYGYTFGSGTRLTVV.

The rearrangement joins TRBV9 to TRBJ1-1; no reliable D call. This CDR3 contains 13 residues. Germline CDR1 is SGDLS and CDR2 is YYNGEE. Trimming took off 4 bases at V and 0 bases at J, with 7 bases between the two ends. The CDR3 loop is CASSLRLNTEAFF. CDR3 DNA sequence: TGTGCCAGCAGCCTCCGTCTGAACACTGAAGCTTTCTTT.

The CDR3 region has the DNA TGCGCCAGCAGCCAAACAGGGGAAAGAGCAGATACGCAGTATTTT. Translating it yields CASSQTGERADTQYF. The rearrangement joins TRBV4-3 to TRBJ2-3; 7 nucleotides agree with TRBD1. There are 15 residues in the CDR3. The V segment lost 2 bases and the J segment 4 bases; nucleotides outside the gene matches: 6. The germline gives CDR1 LGHNA, CDR2 YSLEER.

CDR3 nucleotide sequence: TGTGCCACCGCGCGCCAGCCCCAGCATTTT. Translation gives CATARQPQHF. The gene calls are TRBV5-6 and TRBJ1-5; unclear D gene. The CDR3 is 10 amino acids. The V and J ends lost 9 bases and 7 bases respectively, with 8 bases between them. From germline, CDR1 is SGHDT and CDR2 YYEEEE.